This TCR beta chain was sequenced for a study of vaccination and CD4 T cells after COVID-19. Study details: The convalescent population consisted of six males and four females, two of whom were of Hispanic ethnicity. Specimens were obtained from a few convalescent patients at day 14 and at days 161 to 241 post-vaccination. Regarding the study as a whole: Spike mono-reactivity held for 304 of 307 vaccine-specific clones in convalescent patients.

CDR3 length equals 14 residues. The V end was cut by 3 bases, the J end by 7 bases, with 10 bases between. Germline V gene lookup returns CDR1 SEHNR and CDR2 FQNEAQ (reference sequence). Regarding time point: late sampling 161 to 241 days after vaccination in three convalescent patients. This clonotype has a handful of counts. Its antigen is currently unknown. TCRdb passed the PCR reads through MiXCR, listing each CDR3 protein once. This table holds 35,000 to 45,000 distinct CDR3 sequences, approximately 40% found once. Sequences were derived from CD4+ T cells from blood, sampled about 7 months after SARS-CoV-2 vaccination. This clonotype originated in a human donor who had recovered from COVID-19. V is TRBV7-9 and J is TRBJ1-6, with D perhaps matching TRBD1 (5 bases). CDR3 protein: CASSLKGPNSPLHF. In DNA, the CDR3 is TGTGCCAGCAGCTTGAAGGGACCGAATTCACCCCTCCACTTT.